Each of the 5 T cell receptor beta chains below was sequenced from the same sample in a study of T cell responses to AZD1222 COVID-19 vaccine. Generated by immunoSEQ multiplex PCR, the TCRdb table keeps only in-frame clones and is missing some. Seen here are over 130,000 clones, just under 95% observed once, and the top ten hold around 5.1%. This sample comprised peripheral blood, obtained on day 0 of AZD1222 vaccination. The source is an adult in good health.

In DNA, the CDR3 is TGTGCCAGCAGCCACAGAGCGGACAGGGGCAATCAGCCCCAGCATTTT. This encodes CASSHRADRGNQPQHF. The J gene is TRBJ1-5, the V gene TRBV4-2; 8 positions match TRBD1. CDR1 is LGHNA and CDR2 is YNFKEQ in the germline V gene. The CDR3 has 16 residues. Trimming at V came to 3 bases and at J to 2 bases, leaving 6 bases not matched to a gene.

This rearrangement joins TRBV2 to TRBJ2-7; D not resolved. Per germline, CDR1 SNHLY and CDR2 FYNNEI. V was clipped by 3 bases and J by 0 bases, with 9 bases between them. This CDR3 contains 14 residues. The CDR3 DNA reads TGTGCCAGCAGTGACAGGTTAAACTCCTACGAGCAGTACTTC. Protein sequence: CASSDRLNSYEQYF.

This sequence joins TRBV7-9 and TRBJ2-3, with D possibly TRBD1 on 6 matching bases. Trimming removed 0 bases from V and 3 bases from J, with 10 bases in between. The CDR3 has 15 residues. The V gene's germline CDR1 is SEHNR and CDR2 FQNEAQ (reference sequence). The CDR3 DNA follows: TGTGCCAGCAGCTTAGCCTCCCAGGGGACAGATACGCAGTATTTT. Encoded protein: CASSLASQGTDTQYF.

The J gene is TRBJ1-2, the V gene TRBV6-5; no reliable D call. V was pared by 0 bases and J by 1 base, with 9 bases between. Germline values: CDR1 MNHEY, CDR2 SVGAGI. The CDR3 is 15 residues long. The chain's CDR3 is CASSYSIGRNYGYTF. For the CDR3, the DNA is TGTGCCAGCAGTTACTCGATTGGCCGTAACTATGGCTACACCTTC.

The CDR3 loop is CASSFKGVLNTEAFF. For the CDR3, the DNA is TGTGCCAGCAGCTTCAAGGGGGTATTGAACACTGAAGCTTTCTTT. This chain links TRBV7-8 with TRBJ1-1; possible D gene TRBD1, 6 bases. The V end was cut by 3 bases, the J end by 0 bases, with 11 bases between. The CDR3 loop spans 15 amino acids. CDR1 and CDR2 from the germline V gene are SGHVS and FQNEAQ.